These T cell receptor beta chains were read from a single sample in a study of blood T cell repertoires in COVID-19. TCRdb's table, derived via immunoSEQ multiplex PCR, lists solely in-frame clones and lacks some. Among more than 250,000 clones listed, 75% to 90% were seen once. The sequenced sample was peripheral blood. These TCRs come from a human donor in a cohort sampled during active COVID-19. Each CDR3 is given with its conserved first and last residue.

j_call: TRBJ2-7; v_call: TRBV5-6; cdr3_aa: CASSLLAGGAYEQYF
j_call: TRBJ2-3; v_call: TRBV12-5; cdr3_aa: CASGLDSPTDTQYF
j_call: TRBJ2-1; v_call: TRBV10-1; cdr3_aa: CASRSTGGNEQFF
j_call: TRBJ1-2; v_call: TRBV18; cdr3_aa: CASSPPDRGNYGYTF
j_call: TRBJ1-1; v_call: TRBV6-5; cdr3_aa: CASRTDLNTEAFF
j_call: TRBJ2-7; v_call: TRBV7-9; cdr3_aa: CASRFRGRYEQYF
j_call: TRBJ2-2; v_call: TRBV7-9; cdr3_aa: CASSLSRQGENTGELFF
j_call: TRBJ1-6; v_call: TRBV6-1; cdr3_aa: CASSAPGQGRSSSSPLHF
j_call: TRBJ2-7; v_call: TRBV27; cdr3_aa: CASSPNAQITSYEQYF
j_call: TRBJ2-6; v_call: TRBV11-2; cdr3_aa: CASSLVLGQGRGANVLTF